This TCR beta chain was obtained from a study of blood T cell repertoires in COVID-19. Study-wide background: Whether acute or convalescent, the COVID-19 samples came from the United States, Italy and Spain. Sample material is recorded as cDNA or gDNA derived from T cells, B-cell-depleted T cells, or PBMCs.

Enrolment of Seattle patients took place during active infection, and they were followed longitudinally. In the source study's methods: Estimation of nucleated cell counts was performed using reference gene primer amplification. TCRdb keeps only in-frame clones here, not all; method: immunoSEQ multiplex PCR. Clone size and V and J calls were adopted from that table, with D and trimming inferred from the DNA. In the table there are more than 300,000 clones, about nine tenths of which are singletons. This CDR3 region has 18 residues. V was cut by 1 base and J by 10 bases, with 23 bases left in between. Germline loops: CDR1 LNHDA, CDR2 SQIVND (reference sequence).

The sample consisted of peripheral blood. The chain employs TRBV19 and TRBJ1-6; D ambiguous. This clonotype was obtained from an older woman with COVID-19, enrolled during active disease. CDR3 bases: TGTGCCAGTAGTATAGTCTGGCTTGAGAAGATGAGAGGATCACCCCTCCACTTT. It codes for CASSIVWLEKMRGSPLHF.